The rows below give T cell receptor beta chains drawn from one sample of a study of T cell repertoires in ileal Crohn's disease. Clones were read by immunoSEQ multiplex PCR, and TCRdb kept only the in-frame ones, dropping some. The table lists about 16,000 clones, just over 85% of them singletons. Sequenced material: ileal tissue. These receptors all stem from an adult with Crohn's disease. Each CDR3 is given with its conserved first and last residue. The D gene is left open where the match is weak. Clone size is not always given. Where it is, it says once, few, many or a class for expanded clones.

-	TRBJ1-2	TRBV7-6	-	TGTGCCGGGGATCCGTTAGGGGTAAAGGGTGGCTACACCTTC	CAGDPLGVKGGYTF
-	TRBJ1-5	TRBV30	TRBD1	TGTGCCTGTACGGGACAGGGAGATCAGCCCCAGCATTTT	CACTGQGDQPQHF
once	TRBJ1-2	TRBV19	TRBD1	TGTGCCAGTAGTATGGGACAGGGGGACTATGGCTACACCTTC	CASSMGQGDYGYTF
-	TRBJ2-7	TRBV29-1	-	TGCAGCGTTTTAGGCGGCAAACAGAGAGGGAACACCTACGAGCAGTACTTC	CSVLGGKQRGNTYEQYF
-	TRBJ1-2	TRBV29-1	-	TGCAGCGTTCAGGGGCGGAGGGGCTACACCTTC	CSVQGRRGYTF
once	TRBJ2-2	TRBV4-1	-	TGCGCCAGCAGCCAAGATCAATCGAAGGGGAGGACCGGGGAGCTGTTTTTT	CASSQDQSKGRTGELFF
-	TRBJ2-7	TRBV7-9	-	TGTGCCAGCACCCAACCCGGGGGCTACGAGCAGTACTTC	CASTQPGGYEQYF
-	TRBJ2-4	TRBV28	TRBD1	TGTGCCAGCAGTGGGACGGGACAGGGTGTGGGTCTGGGCATTCAGTACTTC	CASSGTGQGVGLGIQYF
-	TRBJ1-2	TRBV6-5	-	TGTGCCAGCAGTTACTCGGGGCAGGGCTATGGCTACACCTTC	CASSYSGQGYGYTF
few	TRBJ2-5	TRBV10-2	TRBD2	TGCGCCAGCAGTGACCACATGACTAGCGAGGGGGAGACCCAGTACTTC	CASSDHMTSEGETQYF
-	TRBJ2-2	TRBV7-9	-	TGTGCCAGCACCATGAACACCGGGGAGCTGTTTTTT	CASTMNTGELFF
-	TRBJ2-1	TRBV29-1	TRBD2	TGCAGCGTTGTAGGGCGGGAGGGCCGGAATGAGCAGTTCTTC	CSVVGREGRNEQFF
-	TRBJ2-7	TRBV28	TRBD1	TGTGCCAGCAGTTCCCCGGGACAGGTCTCCTACGAGCAGTACTTC	CASSSPGQVSYEQYF
-	TRBJ2-2	TRBV7-7	TRBD2	TGTGCTAGCAGCCAGCGGGGGGGTCTGCGAGGGGAGCTGTTTTTT	CASSQRGGLRGELFF
-	TRBJ1-2	TRBV28	-	TGTGCCAGCAGTCCGATGACAACTGGCTACACCTTC	CASSPMTTGYTF
few	TRBJ2-7	TRBV29-1	TRBD1	TGCAGCGTTTGGACAGGGCTAGTACAGTACTTC	CSVWTGLVQYF
-	TRBJ2-2	TRBV7-6	-	TGTGCCAGCAGCTTAGGTCCAGGGGAGCTGTTTTTT	CASSLGPGELFF
-	TRBJ2-7	TRBV11-2	TRBD2	TGTGCCAGCAGAACCGGGACTAGCTCCTACGAGCAGTACTTC	CASRTGTSSYEQYF
-	TRBJ2-3	TRBV4-1	-	TGCGCCAGCAGCCTCAGGGAGGAGGCTAGCACAGATACGCAGTATTTT	CASSLREEASTDTQYF
once	TRBJ1-1	TRBV2	-	TGTGCCAGCAGCCAACTCGTAGCCGTTGAAGCTTTCTTT	CASSQLVAVEAFF
-	TRBJ1-2	TRBV6-5	TRBD1	TGTGCCAGCAGCCTTACCGGGACAGATGAGGGCTACACCTTC	CASSLTGTDEGYTF
-	TRBJ2-1	TRBV23-1	-	TGCGCCAGCAGTCGGGGCCGGTGGAGAAAGGTCTACAATGAGCAGTTCTTC	CASSRGRWRKVYNEQFF
few	TRBJ1-2	TRBV6-6	TRBD1	TGTGCCAGCAGCCCGAGGGGGCTCGATGGCTACACCTTC	CASSPRGLDGYTF
-	TRBJ2-5	TRBV7-3	-	TGTGCTAGCAGCTCTAAACCCAGCGGGTATGGAGAGACCCAGTACTTC	CASSSKPSGYGETQYF
-	TRBJ1-1	TRBV19	TRBD1	TGTGCCAGTAGTACCAGGGGGAGTAGGACTGAAGCTTTCTTT	CASSTRGSRTEAFF
-	TRBJ2-7	TRBV9	TRBD2	TGTGCCAGCAGCTCTGGACTAGCGCCCCACTACGAGCAGTACTTC	CASSSGLAPHYEQYF
-	TRBJ2-1	TRBV6-1	TRBD2	TGTGCCAGCCTGGCGGGGCTAGCGGGAGACAATGAGCAGTTCTTC	CASLAGLAGDNEQFF
few	TRBJ1-1	TRBV5-8	-	TGTGCCAGCAGCTTGTGGCAGGGTGTGTACGCTGAAGCTTTCTTT	CASSLWQGVYAEAFF
-	TRBJ2-7	TRBV6-6	-	TGTGCCAGCAGTTACCGGGAGAGGTCCTACGAGCAGTACTTC	CASSYRERSYEQYF
once	TRBJ2-7	TRBV5-1	TRBD2	TGCGCCAGCAGCGCCGGAACCGGGACTAGCGGGAGGGAGACGTACTTC	CASSAGTGTSGRETYF
-	TRBJ2-1	TRBV11-1	TRBD1	TGTGCCAGCAGCCAGGACAGGGTAAAGACTAATGAGCAGTTCTTC	CASSQDRVKTNEQFF
-	TRBJ2-1	TRBV4-1	TRBD2	TGCGCCAGCAGCCAAGGAGTTAGCGGGAACTACTACAATGAGCAGTTCTTC	CASSQGVSGNYYNEQFF
-	TRBJ1-5	TRBV27	-	TGTGCCAGCAGTAACAACAGGGATTGGGTCAATCAGCCCCAGCATTTT	CASSNNRDWVNQPQHF
-	TRBJ2-2	TRBV29-1	TRBD1	TGCAGCGCCTCAACCGGGACAGGTGACACCGGGGAGCTGTTTTTT	CSASTGTGDTGELFF
-	TRBJ1-5	TRBV7-8	-	TGTGCCAGCAGCTTAGAATCAGGGTTGAGCAATCAGCCCCAGCATTTT	CASSLESGLSNQPQHF
-	TRBJ2-5	TRBV19	-	TGTGCCAGTAGTAGACAGTACCTCCCCCCAGAGACCCAGTACTTC	CASSRQYLPPETQYF
few	TRBJ2-5	TRBV6-5	-	TGTGCCAGCAGTTACGTGGGCAGTCAAGAGACCCAGTACTTC	CASSYVGSQETQYF
-	TRBJ2-7	TRBV2	TRBD1	TGTGCCAGCCAGGGGGACAGGGAAGACGAGCAGTACTTC	CASQGDREDEQYF
-	TRBJ2-1	TRBV6-6	-	TGTGCCAGCAGTTACCCCCTCTACAATGAGCAGTTCTTC	CASSYPLYNEQFF
-	TRBJ1-5	TRBV27	-	TGTGCCAGCAGTTTCGGCAGGGGAATGCGGCAGCCCCAGCATTTT	CASSFGRGMRQPQHF
few	TRBJ2-1	TRBV14	-	TGTGCCAGCAGCCCCTACTACAATGAGCAGTTCTTC	CASSPYYNEQFF
few	TRBJ2-1	TRBV19	TRBD2	TGTGCCAGTAGTCTCAGGACTAGCGGCAACAATGAGCAGTTCTTC	CASSLRTSGNNEQFF
-	TRBJ2-7	TRBV19	TRBD1	TGTGCCAGTAGTATCGACAGGGTTCTCGACGAGCAGTACTTC	CASSIDRVLDEQYF
-	TRBJ1-6	TRBV18	-	TGTGCCAGCTCACCACTAACCGCTATCTCCTATAATTCCCCCCTCCACTTT	CASSPLTAISYNSPLHF
-	TRBJ1-1	TRBV18	TRBD1	TGTGCCAGCTGCACAGGGGTGAACACTGAAGCTTTCTTT	CASCTGVNTEAFF
once	TRBJ2-5	TRBV10-2	-	TGCGCCAGCAGTCCCAGGACTTCACGGGAAGAGACCCAGTACTTC	CASSPRTSREETQYF
-	TRBJ2-4	TRBV15	TRBD2	TGTGCCACCAGCAGAGATGGGACTAGCGGGGGAAACATTCAGTACTTC	CATSRDGTSGGNIQYF
-	TRBJ1-1	TRBV7-3	TRBD1	TGTGCCAGCAGCTTAAGAGCACAGGGGGCAAACACTGAAGCTTTCTTT	CASSLRAQGANTEAFF